The next 10 T cell receptor beta chains were all read from a single sample in a study of identical twins. MiXCR, applied by TCRdb to the 5' RACE reads, yields one record per CDR3 protein. The sample includes 200,000 to 300,000 distinct CDR3 sequences, roughly 7% of them seen just once. The sample also formed part of further work on yellow fever vaccine responses in identical twins.

Source material: memory (CD45RO+) T cells sorted from blood. The receptors come from a woman aged 18-29 years in good health.

This clonotype has a handful of counts. The chain combines TRBV5-4 with TRBJ2-3, with 7 bases lining up with TRBD2. The V segment lost 1 base and the J segment 2 bases; nucleotides outside the gene matches: 4. The CDR3 is 15 residues long. Germline-derived CDR1 and CDR2 are SGHNT and YYREEE (reference sequence). CDR3 DNA: TGTGCCAGCAGCTTGAGGAGCGGGGCCACAGATACGCAGTATTTT. Its translation is CASSLRSGATDTQYF.

This clonotype was seen repeatedly, ten times or more. The chain is built from TRBV7-2 and TRBJ2-1; D may be TRBD1 (6 bases). Trimming removed 6 bases from V and 15 bases from J, with 15 bases in between. Germline V gene lookup returns CDR1 SGHTA and CDR2 FQGNSA. CDR3 length equals 11 residues. The CDR3 loop reads CASSPGTRLFF. CDR3 in DNA: TGTGCCAGCAGTCCCGGGACACGGTTGTTCTTC.

This clonotype was observed at least ten times. This chain uses TRBV5-1 with TRBJ2-3; D remains unclear. The V and J ends lost 2 bases and 4 bases respectively, with 8 bases between them. The CDR3 is 13 amino acids. The germline V gene encodes CDR1 SGHRS and CDR2 YFSETQ. The CDR3 DNA reads TGCGCCAGCAGCTTTGGGGAATCAGATACGCAGTATTTT. It is translated as CASSFGESDTQYF.

The chain uses TRBV12-3 or TRBV12-4 and TRBJ2-2, with 7 positions matching TRBD2. There are 16 residues in the CDR3. The V gene end was trimmed by 3 bases and the J gene end by 3 bases; junction bases not matched to a gene: 7. This chain's CDR3 is CASSLIGSGHTGELFF. The CDR3 DNA reads TGTGCCAGCAGTTTGATCGGTAGCGGGCACACCGGGGAGCTGTTTTTT.

There are many counts of this clonotype. The chain employs TRBV12-3 or TRBV12-4 and TRBJ2-2; 10 nucleotides match TRBD2. With 5 bases clipped from V and 6 bases from J, the junction kept 6 bases outside the gene matches. The CDR3 runs 15 residues. The CDR3 DNA sequence: TGTGCCAGCAGTCCAGCGGGGGGGCTATCCGGGGAGCTGTTTTTT. Protein: CASSPAGGLSGELFF.

The chain has TRBV4-1 and TRBJ2-1, with 10 bases that match TRBD1. V gave up 6 bases and J gave up 5 bases; unmatched junction bases: 4. There are 14 residues in the CDR3. Germline V CDR1 and CDR2: MGHRA, YSYEKL. The CDR3 DNA reads TGCGCCAGCAGATCCGGGACAGGGGACAATGAGCAGTTCTTC. Translated: CASRSGTGDNEQFF.

This clonotype was recorded many times. V and J are TRBV12-3 or TRBV12-4 and TRBJ1-1; D is uncertain. The CDR3 has 14 amino acids. Trimming removed 6 bases at V and 3 bases at J, with 14 bases between. The CDR3 here is CASSLRMVDTEAFF. Here the CDR3 DNA reads TGTGCCAGCAGCCTAAGGATGGTGGACACTGAAGCTTTCTTT.

This clonotype turned up a few times. The rearrangement links TRBV11-1 to TRBJ2-5; 15 nucleotides match TRBD2. Germline CDR1 is SGHAT and CDR2 is FQDESV (reference sequence). This CDR3 contains 18 residues. The junction had 9 bases not matched to a gene; V was cut back by 7 bases and J by 0 bases. This CDR3 reads CASTGTSGGPGYQETQYF. CDR3 sequence (DNA): TGTGCCAGCACCGGGACTAGCGGGGGGCCGGGATACCAAGAGACCCAGTACTTC.

This clonotype appeared many times. The chain employs TRBV6-1 and TRBJ1-3; D unresolved. V lost 7 bases, J lost 0 bases, and 16 bases lay in between. The CDR3 loop spans 16 amino acids. Germline loops: CDR1 MNHNS, CDR2 SASEGT. The CDR3 here is CASTVTQPTSGNTIYF. The CDR3 coding sequence is TGTGCCAGCACCGTCACTCAGCCGACCTCTGGAAACACCATATATTTT.

The chain recombines TRBV10-3 with TRBJ2-3; a possible D gene is TRBD1 (6 bases). Germline V lookup: CDR1 ENHRY, CDR2 SYGVKD. The CDR3 is made up of 13 amino acids. Trimming pared 7 bases from V and 0 bases from J, leaving 8 bases between. DNA for the CDR3: TGTGCCATCAAGGGGGTTAGCACAGATACGCAGTATTTT. Its protein product is CAIKGVSTDTQYF.